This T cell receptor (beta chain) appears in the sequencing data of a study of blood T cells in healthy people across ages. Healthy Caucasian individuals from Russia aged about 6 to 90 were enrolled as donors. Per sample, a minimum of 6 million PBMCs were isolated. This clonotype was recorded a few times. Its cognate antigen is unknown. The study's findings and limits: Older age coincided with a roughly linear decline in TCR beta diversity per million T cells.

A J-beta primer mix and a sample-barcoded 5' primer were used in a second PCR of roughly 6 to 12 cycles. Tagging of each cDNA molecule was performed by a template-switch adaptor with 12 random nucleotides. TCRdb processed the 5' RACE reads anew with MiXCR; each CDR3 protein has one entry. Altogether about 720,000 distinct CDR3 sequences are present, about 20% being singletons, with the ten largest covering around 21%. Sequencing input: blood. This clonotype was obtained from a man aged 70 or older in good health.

The CDR3 reads CASSGSGGSSYNEQFF. CDR3 DNA sequence: TGTGCCAGCAGCGGTAGCGGGGGAAGCTCCTACAATGAGCAGTTCTTC. The chain uses TRBV7-2 and TRBJ2-1, with 9 bases lining up with TRBD2. V gave up 5 bases and J gave up 0 bases; unmatched junction bases: 5. CDR1 SGHTA and CDR2 FQGNSA come from the germline V gene. There are 16 residues in the CDR3.